These 23 T cell receptor beta chains were all obtained from the same sample, sequenced in a study of T-cell memory formation after mild COVID-19. In TCRdb, the 5' RACE reads were re-called with MiXCR into one record per CDR3 protein. The table has some 50,000 distinct CDR3 sequences, around a quarter seen once. Sequencing was carried out using PBMCs or a T cell subset sorted from them (not recorded which). These receptors were taken from a man younger than 35 who had mild COVID-19 (a few samples of this study predate the infection). Cell type and time point are not known.

CDR3: CASSPVQGKNIQYF. CDR3 in DNA: TGTGCCAGCAGCCCGGTGCAGGGCAAAAACATTCAGTACTTC. The V and J genes are TRBV7-2 and TRBJ2-4, with D tentatively TRBD1 (5 bases). With 5 bases removed from V and 3 bases from J, the gap between germline ends came to 11 bases. The germline CDR1 and CDR2 sequences are SGHTA and FQGNSA. The CDR3 has 14 residues.

This clonotype showed up just a few times. The V gene is TRBV7-9, the J gene TRBJ2-5; D may be TRBD1 (6 bases). V gave up 7 bases and J gave up 2 bases, with 11 bases separating them. The CDR3 has 13 amino acids. Germline CDR1 and CDR2: SEHNR and FQNEAQ (reference sequence). The chain's CDR3 is CASTKDRQETQYF. CDR3 coding DNA: TGTGCCAGCACCAAGGACAGACAAGAGACCCAGTACTTC.

This clonotype was seen a few times. The chain joins TRBV20-1 to TRBJ2-7; no firm D call. Germline V gene lookup returns CDR1 DFQATT and CDR2 SNEGSKA (reference sequence). The CDR3 has 12 amino acids. The V and J ends lost 0 bases and 1 base respectively, with 4 bases between them. The CDR3 DNA is TGCAGTGCTAGAGAAAGTTCCTACGAGCAGTACGTC. This codes for CSARESSYEQYV.

The chain is built from TRBV3-1 and TRBJ2-5; 8 nucleotides agree with TRBD1. J was trimmed by 0 bases and V by 4 bases; bases with no gene match: 4. This CDR3 has 15 amino acids. Germline V lookup: CDR1 LGHDT, CDR2 YNNKEL (reference sequence). The chain's CDR3 is CASSPGTGDQETQYF. Here the CDR3 DNA reads TGTGCCAGCAGCCCCGGGACAGGAGACCAAGAGACCCAGTACTTC.

This clonotype was seen only a few times. The J gene is TRBJ2-7, the V gene TRBV12-3 or TRBV12-4; D call uncertain. The CDR3 has 12 amino acids. Deletions cut 1 base from V and 3 bases from J, with 4 bases between. The DNA for the CDR3 is TGTGCCAGCAGTTTAGTCGACTACGAGCAGTACTTC. It translates to CASSLVDYEQYF.

V is TRBV20-1 and J is TRBJ1-1; tentative D call: TRBD1 (5 bases). Looked up from germline, CDR1 is DFQATT and CDR2 is SNEGSKA (reference sequence). The V end was cut by 5 bases, the J end by 5 bases, with 21 bases between. The CDR3 extends over 15 amino acids. Here the CDR3 reads CSAPPGLPLRTEAFF. The CDR3 nucleotides are TGCAGTGCTCCCCCGGGGCTCCCTCTCCGAACTGAAGCTTTCTTT.

The chain combines TRBV24-1 with TRBJ2-3; the D gene is possibly TRBD1 (6 bases). CDR3 length equals 15 residues. Trimming took off 6 bases at V and 2 bases at J, with 14 bases between the two ends. Per germline, CDR1 KGHDR and CDR2 SFDVKD. Here the CDR3 reads CATSKPGQHTDTQYF. CDR3 DNA: TGTGCCACCAGTAAACCGGGACAACACACAGATACGCAGTATTTT.

The J gene is TRBJ2-7, the V gene TRBV28; TRBD1 or TRBD2 may be the D gene (5 bases each). CDR1 and CDR2 from the germline V gene are MDHEN and SYDVKM. CDR3 length: 14 amino acids. Trimming left V 7 bases short and J 0 bases short, with 13 bases between. This chain's CDR3 is CASTWGGGSYEQYV. The DNA for the CDR3 is TGTGCCAGCACGTGGGGCGGAGGCTCCTACGAGCAGTACGTC.

This clonotype was observed many times. J is TRBJ2-7 and V is TRBV4-1; D remains ambiguous. Looked up from germline, CDR1 is MGHRA and CDR2 is YSYEKL. The CDR3 is 13 amino acids. V lost 6 bases, J lost 5 bases, and 14 bases lay in between. The CDR3 DNA reads as TGCGCCAGCAGGTCTCAAACTTGGGACGAGCAGTACTTC. Its protein is CASRSQTWDEQYF.

The gene calls are TRBV5-1 and TRBJ2-2, with D maybe TRBD2 (6 bases). From germline, CDR1 is SGHRS and CDR2 YFSETQ. Between the trimmed V and J ends, which lost 6 bases and 4 bases, there was a span of 13 bases. This CDR3 has 14 amino acids. The CDR3 loop is CASMTGEITGELFF. The CDR3 region has the DNA TGCGCCAGCATGACGGGGGAGATCACCGGGGAGCTGTTTTTT.

This clonotype was detected only a few times. The chain joins TRBV9 to TRBJ2-3; 13 positions match TRBD2. Germline V gene data show CDR1 as SGDLS and CDR2 as YYNGEE. This CDR3 is 18 amino acids long. V shed 3 bases and J 0 bases; nucleotides not matched to a gene: 7. The CDR3 sequence is CASSATSGGYGSTDTQYF. CDR3 coding DNA: TGTGCCAGCAGCGCGACTAGCGGGGGGTATGGTAGCACAGATACGCAGTATTTT.

This clonotype turned up a few times. V and J are TRBV4-2 and TRBJ2-7, with 11 bases aligning to TRBD2. The CDR3 loop spans 15 amino acids. Germline assignment: CDR1 LGHNA and CDR2 YNFKEQ. Unmatched junction bases numbered 3, after V lost 3 bases and J lost 2 bases. CDR3 coding DNA: TGTGCCAGCAGCCAGGGGACTAGCGGTGCCTACGAGCAGTACTTC. Its protein is CASSQGTSGAYEQYF.

In this sample, this clonotype turned up once. The CDR3 DNA sequence: TGTGCCAGCAGACTAGCGGGGGATGGTGAGCAGTTCTTC. Residues: CASRLAGDGEQFF. This rearrangement joins TRBV7-3 to TRBJ2-1; 11 bases match TRBD2. Losses at the gene ends were 6 bases for V and 9 bases for J; bases not matched to a gene: 4. The germline CDR1 and CDR2 sequences are SGHTA and FQGTGA. The CDR3 runs to 13 residues. Drawing the rest from reference TRBV7-3 and TRBJ2-1, the complete variable domain is GAGVSQTPSNKVTEKGKYVELRCDPISGHTALYWYRQSLGQGPEFLIYFQGTGAADDSGLPNDRFFAVRPEGSVSTLKIQRTERGDSAVYLCASRLAGDGEQFFGPGTRLTVL.

There are many counts of this clonotype. The J gene is TRBJ2-3, the V gene TRBV5-4; TRBD2 is a possible D gene (5 bases). CDR3 length equals 15 residues. V was cut by 5 bases and J by 2 bases, with 15 bases left in between. Germline values: CDR1 SGHNT, CDR2 YYREEE (reference sequence). The DNA for the CDR3 is TGTGCCAGCAGTCGTCCAGCGGAGAACACAGATACGCAGTATTTT. Translation gives CASSRPAENTDTQYF.

In its sample, this clonotype was seen a few times. V usage is TRBV5-1 and J usage is TRBJ1-1; the D gene is possibly TRBD1 (5 bases). The V gene lost 7 bases and the J gene lost 8 bases, with 24 bases spanning the gap. This CDR3 comprises 15 residues. The germline V gene encodes CDR1 SGHRS and CDR2 YFSETQ. CDR3 loop: CASGLPGRALSEAFF. CDR3 nucleotide sequence: TGCGCCAGCGGCCTTCCTGGCAGGGCACTTTCCGAAGCTTTCTTT.

J is TRBJ2-1 and V is TRBV7-9, with 9 bases that match TRBD2. CDR1 is SEHNR and CDR2 is FQNEAQ in the germline V gene (reference sequence). The length of the CDR3 is 15 residues. V was pared by 1 base and J by 6 bases, with 4 bases of the junction left unmatched. CDR3 amino acids: CASSLVQRGANEQFF. The CDR3 DNA reads TGTGCCAGCAGCTTAGTCCAGCGGGGGGCCAATGAGCAGTTCTTC.

The V gene is TRBV7-2, the J gene TRBJ1-5; TRBD1 is a possible D gene (5 bases). The CDR3 sequence is 15 residues long. The V end was cut by 5 bases, the J end by 5 bases, with 16 bases between. Germline loops: CDR1 SGHTA, CDR2 FQGNSA. The CDR3 bases are TGTGCCAGCAGCCTAGTACAGGAGGAAGATCAGCCCCAGCATTTT. Amino acids: CASSLVQEEDQPQHF.

The chain links TRBV7-8 to TRBJ1-5; 7 bases align to TRBD1. CDR1 SGHVS and CDR2 FQNEAQ come from the germline V gene. Trimming removed 1 base from V and 8 bases from J; junction bases left unmatched: 2. This CDR3 comprises 13 residues. CDR3 sequence (DNA): TGTGCCAGCAGCTTAGAAGGGACAGAGCCCCAGCATTTT. It yields the protein CASSLEGTEPQHF.

The chain couples TRBV7-9 to TRBJ2-5; D is undetermined. Germline CDR1 SEHNR, CDR2 FQNEAQ (reference sequence). The CDR3 is made up of 16 amino acids. With 0 bases removed from V and 5 bases from J, the gap between germline ends came to 16 bases. As DNA, the CDR3 is TGTGCCAGCAGCTTAGCGCGCTTAGGCAGGCGGGAGACCCAGTACTTC. Amino acid sequence: CASSLARLGRRETQYF.

This clonotype occurred a few times. The J gene is TRBJ1-1, the V gene TRBV28, with a weak D call TRBD1 (5 bases). The germline V gene encodes CDR1 MDHEN and CDR2 SYDVKM. The CDR3 length is 11 residues. Trimming took 5 bases from V and 8 from J, leaving 9 bases between them. CDR3 sequence: CASSRGIEAFF. DNA for the CDR3: TGTGCCAGCAGTAGGGGAATCGAAGCTTTCTTT.

This clonotype was found a few times. This chain joins TRBV6-6 and TRBJ2-2; 8 bases agree with TRBD2. V shed 2 bases and J 1 base; nucleotides not matched to a gene: 3. This CDR3 is built from 16 residues. Germline CDR1 MNHNY, CDR2 SVGAGI (reference sequence). The CDR3 sequence is CASSYGLAGNTGELFF. In DNA, the CDR3 is TGTGCCAGCAGTTACGGGCTAGCGGGGAACACCGGGGAGCTGTTTTTT.

By sample share, this clonotype is large. The V call is TRBV7-9, the J call TRBJ2-7; TRBD1 matches 7 bases. This CDR3 is built from 15 residues. Per germline, CDR1 SEHNR and CDR2 FQNEAQ (reference sequence). The J segment lost 2 bases and the V segment lost 5 bases, leaving 9 bases of the junction unmatched. CDR3 protein: CASSALDRDTYEQYF. The CDR3, as DNA: TGTGCCAGCAGCGCACTCGACAGGGACACCTACGAGCAGTACTTC.

This clonotype came up a few times. The chain combines TRBV10-2 with TRBJ2-1, with 10 bases matching TRBD2. V was pared by 0 bases and J by 5 bases, with 4 bases of the junction left unmatched. This CDR3 is built from 16 residues. The germline V gene has CDR1 WSHSY and CDR2 SAAADI. The CDR3 DNA is TGCGCCAGCAGTGAGTCGAGGCTAGCGGGGGACAATGAGCAGTTCTTC. This translates into CASSESRLAGDNEQFF.